The 28 T cell receptor beta chains listed next were all sequenced from one sample in a study of T-cell memory formation after mild COVID-19. TCRdb re-analysed the 5' RACE reads in MiXCR, keeping a single row per CDR3 protein. The sample carries approximately 560,000 distinct CDR3 sequences, roughly a sixth recorded once. What was sequenced was PBMCs or a T cell subset sorted from them (not recorded which). The receptors originated from an adult woman who had mild COVID-19 (a few samples of this study predate the infection). Cell type and time point are not known.

The V gene is TRBV18, the J gene TRBJ1-2; a weak D match, TRBD1 (6 bases). V was pared by 3 bases and J by 3 bases, with 14 bases between. Germline CDR1 and CDR2: KGHSH and LQKENI. This CDR3 comprises 15 residues. CDR3 amino acids: CASSPDRMVYYGYTF. The CDR3 nucleotides read TGTGCCAGCTCACCCGACAGGATGGTTTACTATGGCTACACCTTC.

The chain has TRBV12-3 or TRBV12-4 and TRBJ1-1; the D gene is possibly TRBD1 (6 bases). This CDR3 region has 17 residues. V dropped 4 bases and J dropped 1 base, with 19 bases sitting between them. Here the CDR3 DNA reads TGTGCCAGCAGTTCGAACCCGGGCAGGGGTTGGAACACTGAAGCTTTCTTT. It translates to CASSSNPGRGWNTEAFF.

This chain connects TRBV7-9 to TRBJ2-1; unclear D gene. The germline gives CDR1 SEHNR, CDR2 FQNEAQ (reference sequence). CDR3 length: 20 amino acids. V lost 4 bases and J 4 bases, leaving 29 bases between the germline ends. This CDR3 reads CASSSSDRQNLGPLYNEQFF. CDR3 coding DNA: TGTGCCAGCAGCTCCTCGGACCGTCAAAATCTAGGCCCCCTATACAATGAGCAGTTCTTC.

This chain connects TRBV20-1 to TRBJ2-7, with TRBD2 matching over 12 bases. J gave up 0 bases and V 5 bases, and 14 bases lay outside the gene matches. The germline V gene has CDR1 DFQATT and CDR2 SNEGSKA (reference sequence). The CDR3 is 18 residues long. The DNA for the CDR3 is TGCAGTGCTCGGATAACAGGGACTAGCGGGCCCCTCTCCTACGAGCAGTACTTC. Translated: CSARITGTSGPLSYEQYF.

The chain employs TRBV20-1 and TRBJ2-7; D remains ambiguous. This CDR3 contains 11 residues. CDR1 is DFQATT and CDR2 is SNEGSKA in the germline V gene (reference sequence). Trimming took 1 base from V and 6 from J, leaving 7 bases between them. CDR3 residues: CSARGLVEQYF. Written as DNA, the CDR3 is TGCAGTGCTAGAGGACTTGTCGAGCAGTACTTC.

This clonotype has only a few counts. The chain has TRBV19 and TRBJ2-1; D may be TRBD2 (5 bases). Germline loops: CDR1 LNHDA, CDR2 SQIVND (reference sequence). CDR3 size: 14 residues. The V and J ends lost 3 bases and 0 bases respectively, with 6 bases between them. The CDR3 coding sequence is TGTGCCAGTAGTATGACTATCTCCTACAATGAGCAGTTCTTC. As protein: CASSMTISYNEQFF.

V gene TRBV15 combines with J gene TRBJ2-7, with 8 bases aligning to TRBD2. The CDR3 sequence is 13 residues long. The trim removed 6 bases at V and 3 bases at J, leaving 4 bases unmatched. In germline, CDR1 is LNHNV, CDR2 YYDKDF (reference sequence). The CDR3 loop reads CATRTSEDYEQYF. CDR3 bases: TGTGCCACCAGGACTAGCGAGGACTACGAGCAGTACTTC.

The rearrangement uses TRBV18 and TRBJ1-1; the D is unclear. The CDR3 sequence is 16 residues long. Deletions cut 3 bases from V and 0 bases from J, with 14 bases between. The V gene's germline CDR1 is KGHSH and CDR2 LQKENI. The CDR3 sequence is CASSPFSVGLNTEAFF. CDR3 in DNA: TGTGCCAGCTCACCCTTCTCGGTGGGTTTGAACACTGAAGCTTTCTTT.

The gene calls are TRBV6-5 and TRBJ1-2; D unclear. Trimming left V 4 bases short and J 4 bases short, with 10 bases between. CDR3 length: 13 residues. Germline loops: CDR1 MNHEY, CDR2 SVGAGI. Here the CDR3 reads CASSSGGVYGYTF. In nucleotides, the CDR3 is TGTGCCAGCAGTTCCGGCGGGGTCTATGGCTACACCTTC.

This clonotype was recorded a few times. The chain recombines TRBV27 with TRBJ2-7; a weak D match, TRBD2 (6 bases). This CDR3 comprises 15 residues. Trimming left V 0 bases short and J 0 bases short, with 9 bases between. Per germline, CDR1 MNHEY and CDR2 SMNVEV (reference sequence). The CDR3 loop reads CASSLSAGPSYEQYF. DNA for the CDR3: TGTGCCAGCAGTTTATCGGCGGGGCCCTCCTACGAGCAGTACTTC.

This clonotype occurred a few times. The genes are TRBV7-2 and TRBJ2-4; TRBD2 might be the D (5 bases). The CDR3 is made up of 16 amino acids. Germline V gives CDR1 SGHTA, CDR2 FQGNSA. V lost 3 bases, J lost 0 bases, and 12 bases lay in between. This CDR3 reads CASSFNGNLAKNIQYF. CDR3 DNA: TGTGCCAGCAGCTTCAACGGGAATCTAGCCAAAAACATTCAGTACTTC.

The rearrangement joins TRBV5-5 to TRBJ1-5, with unresolved D. Germline V gene data show CDR1 as SGHKS and CDR2 as YYEKEE (reference sequence). Trimming cost V 5 bases and J 3 bases, with 15 bases left between them. The CDR3 is 15 residues long. CDR3 region: CASSEGPGYNQPQHF. The CDR3 DNA sequence: TGTGCCAGCAGTGAGGGCCCGGGGTACAATCAGCCCCAGCATTTT.

The CDR3 DNA reads TGTGCCAGCACCTACGGCCAGTTGAATCAGCCCCAGCATTTT. Translating it yields CASTYGQLNQPQHF. V is TRBV12-3 or TRBV12-4 and J is TRBJ1-5; the D is unclear. The CDR3 consists of 14 residues. Deletions cut 7 bases from V and 4 bases from J, with 14 bases between.

This clonotype showed up many times. V is TRBV2 and J is TRBJ1-5, with D maybe TRBD1 (6 bases). The V end lost 4 bases, the J end lost 2 bases, and 12 bases lay between the germline ends. CDR3 length: 15 residues. CDR1 and CDR2 (germline): SNHLY, FYNNEI. CDR3 nucleotides: TGTGCCAGCAGTGTACAGGGACTGGGCAATCAGCCCCAGCATTTT. Amino acid sequence: CASSVQGLGNQPQHF.

This chain connects TRBV6-1 to TRBJ1-1; D might be TRBD1 (5 bases). The V end lost 9 bases, the J end lost 7 bases, and 15 bases lay between the germline ends. The CDR3 has 12 residues. The germline V gene has CDR1 MNHNS and CDR2 SASEGT. The CDR3 loop is CASPGPPREAFF. CDR3 coding DNA: TGTGCCAGTCCGGGACCTCCCCGTGAAGCTTTCTTT.

The chain is built from TRBV20-1 and TRBJ1-1; D gene ambiguous. V was pared by 6 bases and J by 5 bases, with 16 bases between. The V gene's germline CDR1 is DFQATT and CDR2 SNEGSKA (reference sequence). This CDR3 comprises 13 residues. The CDR3 spells CSANWKGETEAFF. CDR3 coding DNA: TGCAGTGCGAACTGGAAGGGAGAGACTGAAGCTTTCTTT.

This chain uses TRBV19 with TRBJ1-5; perhaps TRBD1 as D (5 bases). Germline V lookup: CDR1 LNHDA, CDR2 SQIVND (reference sequence). The V gene lost 7 bases and the J gene lost 0 bases, with 16 bases spanning the gap. The CDR3 runs 16 residues. In nucleotides, the CDR3 is TGTGCCAGTACCCTTGGGACTAAGACTAGCAATCAGCCCCAGCATTTT. Its translation: CASTLGTKTSNQPQHF.

This clonotype has a handful of counts. The chain recombines TRBV12-3 or TRBV12-4 with TRBJ1-1, with D tentatively TRBD1 (6 bases). CDR3 length: 15 residues. Between the trimmed V and J ends, which lost 5 bases and 0 bases, there was a span of 13 bases. The CDR3 DNA follows: TGTGCCAGCAGTCCTTACAGGGACCTGAACACTGAAGCTTTCTTT. Translated, it gives CASSPYRDLNTEAFF.

The chain joins TRBV12-3 or TRBV12-4 to TRBJ1-5; TRBD1 might be the D (5 bases). Trimming pared 5 bases from V and 0 bases from J, leaving 11 bases between. The CDR3 extends over 15 amino acids. The CDR3 spells CASSRGRYSNQPQHF. In nucleotides, the CDR3 is TGTGCCAGCAGTCGGGGACGGTATAGCAATCAGCCCCAGCATTTT.

In its sample, this clonotype was seen a few times. The V gene is TRBV7-2, the J gene TRBJ2-6; TRBD1 matches at 7 bases. Per germline, CDR1 SGHTA and CDR2 FQGNSA. This CDR3 is 16 amino acids long. The V segment lost 7 bases and the J segment 0 bases; nucleotides outside the gene matches: 6. This CDR3 is CASKGQPSSGANVLTF. The CDR3 coding sequence is TGTGCCAGCAAGGGACAGCCAAGCTCTGGGGCCAACGTCCTGACTTTC.

This clonotype has only a few counts. The chain carries TRBV7-6 and TRBJ2-1, with TRBD2 matching 9 bases. Per germline, CDR1 SGHVS and CDR2 FNYEAQ. V lost 0 bases and J lost 1; bases outside the gene matches: 10. The CDR3 consists of 19 residues. The CDR3 sequence is CASSLANRIAGDSYNEQFF. The CDR3 DNA is TGTGCCAGCAGCTTAGCGAATAGGATAGCGGGAGATTCCTACAATGAGCAGTTCTTC.

This sequence joins TRBV28 and TRBJ1-1, with a possible D match to TRBD1 (6 bases). V lost 7 bases and J lost 2, with 20 bases in between. The CDR3 has 16 residues. CDR1 and CDR2 from the germline V gene are MDHEN and SYDVKM. CDR3 sequence (DNA): TGTGCCAGCACCCTTTGGTCTACAGGGACCAACACTGAAGCTTTCTTT. It is translated as CASTLWSTGTNTEAFF. Looking up the rest from reference TRBV28 and TRBJ1-1 gives the full variable domain: DVKVTQSSRYLVKRTGEKVFLECVQDMDHENMFWYRQDPGLGLRLIYFSYDVKMKEKGDIPEGYSVSREKKERFSLILESASTNQTSMYLCASTLWSTGTNTEAFFGQGTRLTVV.

This clonotype was counted a few times. This chain joins TRBV27 and TRBJ1-2; 9 bases line up with TRBD1. The germline gives CDR1 MNHEY, CDR2 SMNVEV (reference sequence). The CDR3 has 15 residues. After removal of 4 bases from V and 3 bases from J, the junction contained 6 bases not matched to a gene. The CDR3 DNA reads as TGTGCCAGCAGTTCCCACAGGGGGCAGGACTATGGCTACACCTTC. It codes for CASSSHRGQDYGYTF.

This clonotype appeared a few times. The V gene is TRBV9, the J gene TRBJ2-1; possible D gene TRBD2, 6 bases. There are 16 residues in the CDR3. Between the trimmed V and J ends, which lost 0 bases and 4 bases, there was a span of 14 bases. Germline V CDR1 and CDR2: SGDLS, YYNGEE. This CDR3 reads CASSVAGGAPYNEQFF. The CDR3 DNA is TGTGCCAGCAGCGTAGCTGGCGGGGCGCCTTACAATGAGCAGTTCTTC.

The chain couples TRBV7-9 to TRBJ1-2; 7 nucleotides align to TRBD1. There are 13 residues in the CDR3. CDR1 is SEHNR and CDR2 is FQNEAQ in the germline V gene (reference sequence). V lost 6 bases, J lost 7 bases, and 8 bases stayed unmatched. DNA for the CDR3: TGTGCCAGCAGTCTACAGGGGTTAGGTGGCTACACCTTC. This sequence encodes CASSLQGLGGYTF.

V and J are TRBV29-1 and TRBJ2-3, with D perhaps matching TRBD1 (5 bases). The V end lost 4 bases, the J end lost 6 bases, and 23 bases lay between the germline ends. The CDR3 covers 16 residues. CDR1 SQVTM and CDR2 ANQGSEA come from the germline V gene. The CDR3 reads CSVGGYRQFPSDTQYF. The CDR3 DNA is TGCAGCGTTGGGGGATACCGACAGTTCCCCTCGGATACGCAGTATTTT.

This rearrangement joins TRBV20-1 to TRBJ2-7, with 9 bases fitting TRBD1. Germline V gene lookup returns CDR1 DFQATT and CDR2 SNEGSKA (reference sequence). Unmatched junction bases numbered 11, after V lost 5 bases and J lost 3 bases. The CDR3 totals 15 residues. The CDR3 bases are TGCAGTGCTGTTCCGGTGACAGGGGGTATCTACGAGCAGTACTTC. It yields the protein CSAVPVTGGIYEQYF.

This rearrangement joins TRBV7-6 to TRBJ2-7; either TRBD1 or TRBD2 may fit D (6 bases each). The CDR3 sequence is 14 residues long. Trimming cost V 5 bases and J 5 bases, with 16 bases left between them. Germline CDR1 and CDR2: SGHVS and FNYEAQ. In nucleotides, the CDR3 is TGTGCCAGCAGCCCCCAAGGGGGGCGGAACGAGCAGTACTTC. It is translated as CASSPQGGRNEQYF. The full variable domain, its missing parts supplied by reference TRBV7-6 and TRBJ2-7, is GAGVSQSPRYKVTKRGQDVALRCDPISGHVSLYWYRQALGQGPEFLTYFNYEAQQDKSGLPNDRFSAERPEGSISTLTIQRTEQRDSAMYRCASSPQGGRNEQYFGPGTRLTVT.